Listed here are 16 T cell receptor beta chains from one sample, sequenced in a study of blood T cells in healthy people across ages (dated by TCRdb to about 2015). Libraries were built with 5' RACE. The instrument given in TCRdb is Illumina HiSeq 2500. The second PCR ran for roughly 7 to 12 cycles and used a J-beta primer mix along with a sample-barcoded 5' primer. TCRdb reprocessed the public reads (quality trimming at Q25 with fastp, clone calling with MiXCR) and kept in-frame beta chains. Identical CDR3 protein sequences are pooled into one entry, listed with their most common genes and DNA. Counted in this sample were about a million distinct CDR3 sequences; more than 30% of them appeared once. The ten largest clones take up under 15% of the sample. Sequencing was carried out using blood. These receptors were taken from a man between 18 and 29 years old in good health.

The chain joins TRBV5-1 to TRBJ2-5; 9 bases align to TRBD2. Germline V gene lookup returns CDR1 SGHRS and CDR2 YFSETQ. The CDR3 is 16 residues long. The V segment lost 0 bases and the J segment 11 bases; nucleotides outside the gene matches: 14. CDR3 bases: TGCGCCAGCAGCTTGGAAGGGACTAGCCTTGCCAATGAGCAGTACTTC. This codes for CASSLEGTSLANEQYF.

This clonotype came up a few times. This chain joins TRBV27 and TRBJ2-5; TRBD1 might be the D (6 bases). Germline values: CDR1 MNHEY, CDR2 SMNVEV (reference sequence). The V and J ends lost 7 bases and 4 bases respectively, with 13 bases between them. CDR3 length: 13 residues. CDR3 DNA: TGTGCCAGCAAGGTCAGGGGTAGAGAGACCCAGTACTTC. Its translation is CASKVRGRETQYF.

V and J are TRBV20-1 and TRBJ1-1, with a weak D call TRBD1 (5 bases). V gave up 3 bases and J gave up 3 bases, with 17 bases separating them. CDR1 is DFQATT, CDR2 SNEGSKA, per germline (reference sequence). The CDR3 consists of 15 residues. CDR3 nucleotides: TGCAGTGCTAGGGATGACGGGGGGGTGTACACTGAAGCTTTCTTT. This codes for CSARDDGGVYTEAFF.

This clonotype was detected only a few times. The CDR3 region has the DNA TGTGCCAGCAAGGGTGAAGGGAGGAACACTGAAGCTTTCTTT. Amino acids: CASKGEGRNTEAFF. This chain connects TRBV2 to TRBJ1-1; D is undetermined. Germline values: CDR1 SNHLY, CDR2 FYNNEI. Trimming pared 7 bases from V and 1 base from J, leaving 13 bases between. This CDR3 has 14 amino acids. Looking up the rest from reference TRBV2 and TRBJ1-1 gives the full variable domain: EPEVTQTPSHQVTQMGQEVILRCVPISNHLYFYWYRQILGQKVEFLVSFYNNEISEKSEIFDDQFSVERPDGSNFTLKIRSTKLEDSAMYFCASKGEGRNTEAFFGQGTRLTVV.

This clonotype occurred a few times. This chain's CDR3 is CASSSLIRGGGPYNEQYF. DNA of the CDR3: TGTGCCAGCAGTTCCCTAATTCGGGGAGGGGGACCATACAATGAGCAGTACTTC. The V and J genes are TRBV27 and TRBJ2-7; tentatively, D is TRBD2 (7 bases). There are 18 residues in the CDR3. V lost 4 bases and J lost 7, with 29 bases in between. Germline CDR1 and CDR2: MNHEY and SMNVEV (reference sequence).

Details on this clonotype: Germline is not matched at one junction end, which may reflect a read error. V is TRBV12-3 or TRBV12-4 and J is TRBJ2-3, with 8 bases aligning to TRBD1. This CDR3 is 17 amino acids long. The CDR3 DNA is TGTGCCGGCAGACCAGGACAGGGCCCATTTAGATGGGATACGCAGTATTTT. It translates to CAGRPGQGPFRWDTQYF.

This clonotype turned up a few times. The chain is built from TRBV7-9 and TRBJ2-5, with 8 positions matching TRBD1. The CDR3 length is 16 residues. Per the germline V gene, CDR1 is SEHNR and CDR2 is FQNEAQ (reference sequence). Trimming at V came to 2 bases and at J to 1 base, leaving 6 bases not matched to a gene. The CDR3 reads CASSLLDRGPQETQYF. CDR3 nucleotide sequence: TGTGCCAGCAGCTTACTCGACAGGGGACCCCAAGAGACCCAGTACTTC.

This clonotype appeared a few times. V gene TRBV5-1 combines with J gene TRBJ2-1; 7 bases map to TRBD2. The length of the CDR3 is 14 residues. The germline CDR1 and CDR2 sequences are SGHRS and YFSETQ. V dropped 0 bases and J dropped 10; count of bases not matched to a gene: 7. In nucleotides, the CDR3 is TGCGCCAGCAGCTTGGATGATCGAGCGGGGGAGCAGTTCTTC. Protein sequence: CASSLDDRAGEQFF.

The V call is TRBV4-3, the J call TRBJ1-6; 8 nucleotides agree with TRBD1. The CDR3 has 15 residues. V shed 4 bases, J shed 5 bases, and the junction held 4 bases outside the gene matches. The germline V gene encodes CDR1 LGHNA and CDR2 YSLEER. This CDR3 is CASSRGQGHNSPLHF. CDR3 DNA sequence: TGCGCCAGCAGCCGAGGACAGGGACATAATTCACCCCTCCACTTT.

This clonotype was observed a few times. The chain recombines TRBV6-1 with TRBJ1-2; D perhaps matches TRBD1 (5 bases). The germline gives CDR1 MNHNS, CDR2 SASEGT. This CDR3 is built from 15 residues. V was cut by 6 bases and J by 7 bases, with 21 bases left in between. CDR3 in amino acids: CASSTPGGDTSGYTF. The DNA for the CDR3 is TGTGCCAGCAGCACGCCGGGGGGTGATACAAGTGGCTACACCTTC.

This clonotype was found many times. The chain links TRBV29-1 to TRBJ2-3; 9 bases fit TRBD2. This CDR3 comprises 14 residues. Germline CDR1 SQVTM, CDR2 ANQGSEA. V dropped 5 bases and J dropped 3; count of bases not matched to a gene: 6. CDR3 region: CSVRSGGKTDTQYF. Here the CDR3 DNA reads TGCAGCGTTCGGAGCGGGGGGAAGACAGATACGCAGTATTTT.

This clonotype was counted only a few times. This sequence joins TRBV12-3 or TRBV12-4 and TRBJ1-1; no reliable D call. The CDR3 runs 12 residues. Trimming stripped 6 bases from V and 5 bases from J, with 10 bases between. CDR3 loop: CASRTGWTEAFF. Written as DNA, the CDR3 is TGTGCCAGCAGAACGGGGTGGACTGAAGCTTTCTTT.

This clonotype was seen only a few times. V usage is TRBV5-1 and J usage is TRBJ1-4; tentatively, D is TRBD1 (6 bases). Trimming left V 3 bases short and J 1 base short, with 10 bases between. This CDR3 contains 15 residues. The germline CDR1 and CDR2 sequences are SGHRS and YFSETQ. The CDR3 nucleotides are TGCGCCAGCAGCTCGGAGACAGGAACTAATGAAAAACTGTTTTTT. As protein: CASSSETGTNEKLFF.

The chain combines TRBV5-1 with TRBJ2-5; tentative D call: TRBD2 (7 bases). The J call is in doubt because the DNA end fits TRBJ2-1 better. Germline V gives CDR1 SGHRS, CDR2 YFSETQ. The CDR3 totals 14 residues. The CDR3 sequence is CASSLRGGEETQFF. As DNA, the CDR3 is TGCGCCAGCAGCTTGAGGGGGGGGGAAGAGACCCAGTTCTTC.

The rearrangement uses TRBV12-3 or TRBV12-4 and TRBJ1-5; tentatively, D is TRBD1 (5 bases). V lost 8 bases and J lost 1, with 9 bases in between. CDR3 length: 13 amino acids. In nucleotides, the CDR3 is TGTGCCAGCGGGGGTGTGAGCAATCAGCCCCAGCATTTT. Residues: CASGGVSNQPQHF.

This clonotype came up a few times. V gene TRBV7-3 combines with J gene TRBJ2-1; maybe TRBD2 (6 bases). The CDR3 runs to 13 residues. Trimming took 4 bases from V and 7 from J, leaving 11 bases between them. Germline CDR1 and CDR2: SGHTA and FQGTGA. The CDR3 DNA reads TGTGCCAGCAGCTATAATGCGGGGAATGAGCAGTTCTTC. Translation gives CASSYNAGNEQFF.